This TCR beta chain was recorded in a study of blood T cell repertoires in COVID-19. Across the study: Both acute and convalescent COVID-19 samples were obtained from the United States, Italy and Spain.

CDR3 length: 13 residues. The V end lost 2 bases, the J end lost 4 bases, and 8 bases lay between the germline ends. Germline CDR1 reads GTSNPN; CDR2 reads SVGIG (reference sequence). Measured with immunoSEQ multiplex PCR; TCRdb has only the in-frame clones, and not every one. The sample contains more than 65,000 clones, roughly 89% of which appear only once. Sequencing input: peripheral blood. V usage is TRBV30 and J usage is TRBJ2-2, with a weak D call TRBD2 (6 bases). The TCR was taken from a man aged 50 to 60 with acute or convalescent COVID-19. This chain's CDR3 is CAWSRGFTGELFF. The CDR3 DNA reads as TGTGCCTGGAGTCGGGGGTTCACCGGGGAGCTGTTTTTT.